This note documents a single TCR beta chain sequence. The data derive from a study of shared clonotypes between healthy human individuals. In germline, CDR1 is SEHNR, CDR2 FQNEAQ (reference sequence). Trimming took off 1 base at V and 3 bases at J, with 7 bases between the two ends. The CDR3 loop spans 14 amino acids. TCRdb's copy holds only in-frame clones and misses some; the assay was immunoSEQ multiplex PCR. This sample yields under 1,100,000 clones, of which about 75% are seen a single time; approximately 1.5% belongs to the top ten. This chain links TRBV7-9 with TRBJ1-3; D is ambiguous. This clonotype originated in a man between 18 and 35 years old in good health. The sequenced sample was memory CD4+ T cells sorted from blood. Subset defined: CD45RA-negative fraction. This chain's CDR3 is CASSLDTVGNTIYF. The CDR3 DNA sequence: TGTGCCAGCAGCTTAGATACGGTTGGAAACACCATATATTTT.